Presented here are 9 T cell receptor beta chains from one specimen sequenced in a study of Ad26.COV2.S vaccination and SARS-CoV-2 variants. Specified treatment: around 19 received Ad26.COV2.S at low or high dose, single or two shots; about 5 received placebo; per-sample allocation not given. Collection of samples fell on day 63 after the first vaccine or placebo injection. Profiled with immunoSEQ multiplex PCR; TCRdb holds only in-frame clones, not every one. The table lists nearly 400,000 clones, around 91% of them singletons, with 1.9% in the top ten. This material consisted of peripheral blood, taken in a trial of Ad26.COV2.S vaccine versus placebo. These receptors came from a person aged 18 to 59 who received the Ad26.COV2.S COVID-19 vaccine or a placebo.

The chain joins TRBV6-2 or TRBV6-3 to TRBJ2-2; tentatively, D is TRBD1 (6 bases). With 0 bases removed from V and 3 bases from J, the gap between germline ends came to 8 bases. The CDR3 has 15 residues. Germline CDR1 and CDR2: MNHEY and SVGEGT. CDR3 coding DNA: TGTGCCAGCAGTTACTCGGCAGGGGACACCGGGGAGCTGTTTTTT. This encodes CASSYSAGDTGELFF.

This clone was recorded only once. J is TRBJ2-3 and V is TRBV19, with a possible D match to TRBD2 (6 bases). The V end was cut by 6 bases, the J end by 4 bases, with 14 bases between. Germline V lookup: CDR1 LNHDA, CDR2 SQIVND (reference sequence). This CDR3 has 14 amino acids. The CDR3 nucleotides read TGTGCCAGTAGCCGACTAGTGGGAGCAGATACGCAGTATTTT. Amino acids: CASSRLVGADTQYF.

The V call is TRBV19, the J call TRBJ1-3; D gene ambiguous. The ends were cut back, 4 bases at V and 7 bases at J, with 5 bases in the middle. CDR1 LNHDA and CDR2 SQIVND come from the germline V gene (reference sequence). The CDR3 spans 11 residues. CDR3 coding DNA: TGTGCCAGTAGTAGGTCTAACACCATATATTTT. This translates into CASSRSNTIYF.

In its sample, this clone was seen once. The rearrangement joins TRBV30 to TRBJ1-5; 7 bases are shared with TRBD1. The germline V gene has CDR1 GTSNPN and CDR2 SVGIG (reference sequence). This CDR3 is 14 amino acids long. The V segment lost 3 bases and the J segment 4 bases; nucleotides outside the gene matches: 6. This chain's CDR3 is CAWRTGDYNQPQHF. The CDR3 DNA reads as TGTGCCTGGAGAACAGGGGACTATAATCAGCCCCAGCATTTT.

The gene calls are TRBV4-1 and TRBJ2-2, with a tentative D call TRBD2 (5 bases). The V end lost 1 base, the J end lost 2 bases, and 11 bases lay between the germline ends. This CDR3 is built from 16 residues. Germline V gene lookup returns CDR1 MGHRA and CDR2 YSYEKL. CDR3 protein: CASSQVGGPNTGELFF. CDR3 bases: TGCGCCAGCAGCCAAGTTGGAGGACCCAACACCGGGGAGCTGTTTTTT.

Here the CDR3 reads CASGGEYTDTQYF. The CDR3 nucleotides are TGTGCCAGCGGGGGGGAATACACAGATACGCAGTATTTT. The genes are TRBV12-3 or TRBV12-4 and TRBJ2-3, with 7 positions matching TRBD2. CDR3 size: 13 residues. J was trimmed by 2 bases and V by 8 bases; bases with no gene match: 4.

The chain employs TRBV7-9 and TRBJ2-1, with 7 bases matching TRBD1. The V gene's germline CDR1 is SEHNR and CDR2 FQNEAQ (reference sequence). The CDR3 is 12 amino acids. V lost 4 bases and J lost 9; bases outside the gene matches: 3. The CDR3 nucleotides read TGTGCCAGCAGCTCTACAGGGGTTGAGCAGTTCTTC. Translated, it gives CASSSTGVEQFF.

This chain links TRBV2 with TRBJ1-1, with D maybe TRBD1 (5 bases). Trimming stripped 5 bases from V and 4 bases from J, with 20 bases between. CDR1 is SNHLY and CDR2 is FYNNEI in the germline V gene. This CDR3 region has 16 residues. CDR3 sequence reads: CASSPGRNWRGTEAFF. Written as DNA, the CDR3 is TGTGCCAGCAGTCCGGGACGGAACTGGCGTGGCACTGAAGCTTTCTTT.

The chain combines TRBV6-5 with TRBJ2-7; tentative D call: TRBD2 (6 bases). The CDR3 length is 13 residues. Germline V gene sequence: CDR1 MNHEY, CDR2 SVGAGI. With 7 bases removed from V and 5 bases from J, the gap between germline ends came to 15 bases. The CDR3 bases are TGTGCCAGCATGTCGGGAGACGGGGACGAGCAGTACTTC. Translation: CASMSGDGDEQYF.